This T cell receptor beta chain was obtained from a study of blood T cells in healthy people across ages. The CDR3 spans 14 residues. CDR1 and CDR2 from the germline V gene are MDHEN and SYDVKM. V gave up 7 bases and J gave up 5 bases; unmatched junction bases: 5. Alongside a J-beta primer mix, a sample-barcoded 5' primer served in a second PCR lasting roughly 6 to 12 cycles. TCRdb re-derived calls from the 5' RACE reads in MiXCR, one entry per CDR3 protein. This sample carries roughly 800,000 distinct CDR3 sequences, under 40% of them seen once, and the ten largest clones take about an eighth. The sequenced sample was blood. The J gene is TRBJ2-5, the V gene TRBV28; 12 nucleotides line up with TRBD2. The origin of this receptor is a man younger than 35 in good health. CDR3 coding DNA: TGTGCCAGCACTAGCGGGGGGGGCTACGAGACCCAGTACTTC. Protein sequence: CASTSGGGYETQYF.